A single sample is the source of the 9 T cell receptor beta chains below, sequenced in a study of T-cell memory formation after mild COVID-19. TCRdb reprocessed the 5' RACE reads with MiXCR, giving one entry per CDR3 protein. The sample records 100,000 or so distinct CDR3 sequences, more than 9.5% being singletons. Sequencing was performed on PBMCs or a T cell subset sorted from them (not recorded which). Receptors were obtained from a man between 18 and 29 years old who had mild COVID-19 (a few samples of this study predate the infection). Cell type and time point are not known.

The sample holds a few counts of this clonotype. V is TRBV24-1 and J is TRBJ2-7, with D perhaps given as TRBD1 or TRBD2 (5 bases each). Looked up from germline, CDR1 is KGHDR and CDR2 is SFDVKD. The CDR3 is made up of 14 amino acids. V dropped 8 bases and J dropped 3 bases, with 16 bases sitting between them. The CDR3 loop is CATIRDRTDYEQYV. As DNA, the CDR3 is TGTGCCACCATTAGGGACCGTACCGACTACGAGCAGTACGTC.

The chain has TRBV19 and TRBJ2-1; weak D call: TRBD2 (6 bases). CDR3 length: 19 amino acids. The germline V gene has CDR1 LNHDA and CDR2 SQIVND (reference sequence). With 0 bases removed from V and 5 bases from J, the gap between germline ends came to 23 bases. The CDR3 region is CASSIDRAYAGIPDNEQFF. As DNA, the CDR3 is TGTGCCAGTAGTATAGACAGGGCCTATGCGGGAATACCCGACAATGAGCAGTTCTTC.

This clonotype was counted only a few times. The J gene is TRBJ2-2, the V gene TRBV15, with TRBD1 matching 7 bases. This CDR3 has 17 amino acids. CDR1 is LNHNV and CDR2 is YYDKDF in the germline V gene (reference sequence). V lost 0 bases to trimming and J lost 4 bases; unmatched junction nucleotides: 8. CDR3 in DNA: TGTGCCACCAGCAGAGATCGGGACAGTTTTATCACCGGGGAGCTGTTTTTT. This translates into CATSRDRDSFITGELFF.

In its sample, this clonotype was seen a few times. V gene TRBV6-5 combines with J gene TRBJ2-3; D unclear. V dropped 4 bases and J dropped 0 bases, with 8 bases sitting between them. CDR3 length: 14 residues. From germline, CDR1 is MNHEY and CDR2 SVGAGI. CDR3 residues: CASSSRPSTDTQYF. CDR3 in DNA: TGTGCCAGCAGTTCCCGACCAAGCACAGATACGCAGTATTTT.

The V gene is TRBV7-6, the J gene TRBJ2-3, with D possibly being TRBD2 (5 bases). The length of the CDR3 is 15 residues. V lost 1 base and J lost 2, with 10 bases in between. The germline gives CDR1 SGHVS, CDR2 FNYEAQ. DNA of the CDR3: TGTGCCAGCAGCTTAGGCGGGCGGATCACAGATACGCAGTATTTT. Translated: CASSLGGRITDTQYF.

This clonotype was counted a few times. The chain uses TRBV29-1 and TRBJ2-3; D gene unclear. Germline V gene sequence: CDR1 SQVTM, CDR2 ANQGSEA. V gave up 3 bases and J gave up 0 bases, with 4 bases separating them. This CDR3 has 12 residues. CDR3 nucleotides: TGCAGCGTTGAGGAAAGCACAGATACGCAGTATTTT. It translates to CSVEESTDTQYF.

The CDR3 DNA follows: TGCGCCAGCAGCCCGCGGGGGGGCCCCACAGATACGCAGTATTTT. As protein: CASSPRGGPTDTQYF. The chain couples TRBV4-1 to TRBJ2-3, with 9 bases aligning to TRBD2. In germline, CDR1 is MGHRA, CDR2 YSYEKL. This CDR3 region has 15 residues. Losses at the gene ends were 4 bases for V and 2 bases for J; bases not matched to a gene: 4.

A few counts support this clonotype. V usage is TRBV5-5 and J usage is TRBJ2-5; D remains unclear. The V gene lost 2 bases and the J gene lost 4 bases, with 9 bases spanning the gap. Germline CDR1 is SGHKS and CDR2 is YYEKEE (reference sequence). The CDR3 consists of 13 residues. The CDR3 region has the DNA TGTGCCAGCAGCTTAGCGCCTGGAGAGACCCAGTACTTC. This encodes CASSLAPGETQYF.

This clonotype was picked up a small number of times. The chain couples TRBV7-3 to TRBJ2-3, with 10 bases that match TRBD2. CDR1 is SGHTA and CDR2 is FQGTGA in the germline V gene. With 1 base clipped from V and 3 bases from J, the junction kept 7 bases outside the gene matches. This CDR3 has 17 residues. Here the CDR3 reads CASSLRAQAGGTDTQYF. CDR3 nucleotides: TGTGCCAGCAGCTTAAGAGCGCAAGCGGGGGGGACAGATACGCAGTATTTT. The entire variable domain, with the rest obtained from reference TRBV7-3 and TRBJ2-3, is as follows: GAGVSQTPSNKVTEKGKYVELRCDPISGHTALYWYRQSLGQGPEFLIYFQGTGAADDSGLPNDRFFAVRPEGSVSTLKIQRTERGDSAVYLCASSLRAQAGGTDTQYFGPGTRLTVL.